One and the same sample provided the 20 T cell receptor beta chains below, sequenced in a study of T cell repertoires in cytomegalovirus infection. A single record per CDR3 protein comes from TCRdb applying MiXCR to the reads. The repertoire consists of 200,000 to 300,000 distinct CDR3 sequences, with approximately 13% occurring once and the leading ten covering 1.5% to 2%. The sample taken for sequencing was PBMCs. These receptors all come from a human donor in good health (CMV status not recorded). Some clones in this sample may be carry-over from other donors' samples.

This clonotype was detected many times. The chain couples TRBV7-8 to TRBJ2-1, with D maybe TRBD1 (5 bases). Trimming shortened V by 4 bases and J by 4 bases, and 8 bases separated the two germline ends. The germline V gene encodes CDR1 SGHVS and CDR2 FQNEAQ. The CDR3 is made up of 13 amino acids. The CDR3, as DNA: TGTGCCAGCAGCTGGGCAGGGTACAATGAGCAGTTCTTC. Protein sequence: CASSWAGYNEQFF.

This clonotype was recorded many times. The chain couples TRBV7-6 to TRBJ2-5; D possibly corresponds to TRBD2 (6 bases). Trimming took off 5 bases at V and 4 bases at J, with 14 bases between the two ends. The CDR3 has 14 residues. CDR1 is SGHVS and CDR2 is FNYEAQ in the germline V gene. The CDR3 spells CASSPTSRIETQYF. CDR3 coding DNA: TGTGCCAGCAGCCCGACTAGTAGGATAGAGACCCAGTACTTC. The whole variable domain, filled in from reference TRBV7-6 and TRBJ2-5, reads GAGVSQSPRYKVTKRGQDVALRCDPISGHVSLYWYRQALGQGPEFLTYFNYEAQQDKSGLPNDRFSAERPEGSISTLTIQRTEQRDSAMYRCASSPTSRIETQYFGPGTRLLVL.

The chain is built from TRBV20-1 and TRBJ2-1, with 10 bases matching TRBD2. V shed 7 bases, J shed 4 bases, and the junction held 7 bases outside the gene matches. Germline V gene lookup returns CDR1 DFQATT and CDR2 SNEGSKA (reference sequence). The CDR3 extends over 14 amino acids. CDR3 sequence reads: CSVPSGGAYNEQFF. The CDR3 nucleotides read TGCAGTGTTCCAAGCGGGGGGGCTTACAATGAGCAGTTCTTC.

This chain joins TRBV19 and TRBJ2-2; 9 nucleotides match TRBD1. V shed 5 bases, J shed 3 bases, and the junction held 4 bases outside the gene matches. Germline lookup yields CDR1 LNHDA and CDR2 SQIVND (reference sequence). The CDR3 runs to 15 residues. CDR3 bases: TGTGCCAGTAGTCCTGACAGGGGGGACACCGGGGAGCTGTTTTTT. It is translated as CASSPDRGDTGELFF.

V and J are TRBV5-1 and TRBJ2-1, with 14 bases fitting TRBD2. The CDR3 is 15 amino acids. Losses at the gene ends were 4 bases for V and 12 bases for J; bases not matched to a gene: 9. Germline assignment: CDR1 SGHRS and CDR2 YFSETQ. CDR3 sequence reads: CASSPGTSGRFGQFF. CDR3 DNA sequence: TGCGCCAGCAGCCCCGGGACTAGCGGGAGATTCGGGCAGTTCTTC.

This clonotype was recorded a few times. The chain carries TRBV5-4 and TRBJ2-1; TRBD2 might be the D (7 bases). The V and J ends lost 6 bases and 7 bases respectively, with 17 bases between them. The CDR3 is made up of 14 amino acids. CDR1 SGHNT and CDR2 YYREEE come from the germline V gene (reference sequence). CDR3 sequence (DNA): TGTGCCAGCACCCCTAGGGGGGGAGCAAATGAGCAGTTCTTC. It translates to CASTPRGGANEQFF.

This clonotype was recorded many times. The chain combines TRBV6-2 or TRBV6-3 with TRBJ2-1, with 14 bases lining up with TRBD2. V gave up 6 bases and J gave up 0 bases; unmatched junction bases: 4. Germline loops: CDR1 MNHEY, CDR2 SVGEGT. This CDR3 spans 17 amino acids. CDR3 DNA: TGTGCCAGCAGAGGGACTAGCGGGAGCAGCTCCTACAATGAGCAGTTCTTC. Its translation: CASRGTSGSSSYNEQFF.

The sample holds many counts of this clonotype. This rearrangement joins TRBV7-2 to TRBJ1-3; D unclear. This CDR3 is 14 amino acids long. V gave up 2 bases and J gave up 0 bases, with 5 bases separating them. CDR1 SGHTA and CDR2 FQGNSA come from the germline V gene. CDR3 region: CASSLRSSGNTIYF. The CDR3 DNA follows: TGTGCCAGCAGCTTACGTAGCTCTGGAAACACCATATATTTT.

This clonotype was seen ten or more times. This chain connects TRBV12-3 or TRBV12-4 to TRBJ2-3, with TRBD2 matching 8 bases. The CDR3 sequence is 15 residues long. J lost 2 bases, V lost 6 bases, and 7 bases had no gene match. CDR3 sequence (DNA): TGTGCCAGCAGCACCGCGGGGGGTTACACAGATACGCAGTATTTT. It codes for CASSTAGGYTDTQYF.

At least ten counts were recorded for this clonotype. The chain uses TRBV6-2 or TRBV6-3 and TRBJ2-5; D gene uncertain. This CDR3 comprises 12 residues. The germline V gene encodes CDR1 MNHEY and CDR2 SVGEGT. The V end was cut by 5 bases, the J end by 5 bases, with 9 bases between. The CDR3 region has the DNA TGTGCCAGCAGTACCGTAACCGAGACCCAGTACTTC. Protein sequence: CASSTVTETQYF.

This clonotype was seen repeatedly, ten times or more. V gene TRBV7-3 combines with J gene TRBJ1-2, with D unresolved. Germline CDR1 reads SGHTA; CDR2 reads FQGTGA. V was clipped by 2 bases and J by 2 bases, with 6 bases between them. The CDR3 is 13 residues long. Here the CDR3 DNA reads TGTGCCAGCAGCTTACAACCCAACTATGGCTACACCTTC. It translates to CASSLQPNYGYTF.

The rearrangement joins TRBV3-1 to TRBJ2-1; 9 bases agree with TRBD2. The CDR3 spans 17 residues. The V gene's germline CDR1 is LGHDT and CDR2 YNNKEL (reference sequence). J gave up 8 bases and V 1 base, and 12 bases lay outside the gene matches. CDR3 sequence reads: CASSQGTLAGLGDEQFF. The CDR3 nucleotides read TGTGCCAGCAGCCAAGGGACACTAGCGGGTCTTGGCGATGAGCAGTTCTTC.

This clonotype came up many times. This chain links TRBV7-2 with TRBJ2-3; perhaps TRBD1 as D (5 bases). The CDR3 sequence is 15 residues long. CDR1 and CDR2 from the germline V gene are SGHTA and FQGNSA. V was trimmed by 5 bases and J by 2 bases, leaving 14 bases between them. Here the CDR3 DNA reads TGTGCCAGCAGCAGGGGCAGGGCAGTCACAGATACGCAGTATTTT. This codes for CASSRGRAVTDTQYF.

This chain connects TRBV6-8 to TRBJ1-5, with 8 bases aligning to TRBD1. In germline, CDR1 is MNHGY, CDR2 SAAAGT. The ends lost 6 bases at V and 4 bases at J; junction bases unmatched: 8. CDR3 length equals 15 residues. CDR3 nucleotides: TGTGCCAGCAGGAGGGACAGGATACCAAATCAGCCCCAGCATTTT. It yields the protein CASRRDRIPNQPQHF.

For this clonotype: This sequence may be a read error, since a much larger clone differs from it by one base. The chain recombines TRBV5-6 with TRBJ1-2; TRBD1 agrees at 9 bases. The CDR3 consists of 16 residues. Trimming took 4 bases from V and 3 from J; bases not matched to a gene: 10. From germline, CDR1 is SGHDT and CDR2 YYEEEE. This chain's CDR3 is CASSMQGTGRHYGYTF. As DNA, the CDR3 is TGTGCCAGCAGCATGCAAGGGACAGGGAGGCACTATGGCTACACCTTC.

This clonotype came up many times. This rearrangement joins TRBV28 to TRBJ2-7; 10 bases are a match to TRBD1. The germline V gene has CDR1 MDHEN and CDR2 SYDVKM. With 2 bases clipped from V and 7 bases from J, the junction kept 8 bases outside the gene matches. This CDR3 contains 15 residues. CDR3 sequence (DNA): TGTGCCAGCAGTTTAATTGGGACAGGGGTGGGTGAGCAGTACTTC. It encodes CASSLIGTGVGEQYF.

This clonotype occurred many times. CDR3 residues: CASSSGLAFWNEQFF. CDR3 coding DNA: TGTGCCAGCAGCTCCGGACTAGCGTTTTGGAATGAGCAGTTCTTC. The V gene is TRBV7-2, the J gene TRBJ2-1; TRBD2 aligns across 9 bases. After removal of 4 bases from V and 7 bases from J, the junction contained 8 bases not matched to a gene. The CDR3 runs 15 residues. Germline assignment: CDR1 SGHTA and CDR2 FQGNSA.

This sequence joins TRBV11-1 and TRBJ1-1, with D unclear. This CDR3 contains 14 residues. The V end lost 5 bases, the J end lost 2 bases, and 12 bases lay between the germline ends. The germline CDR1 and CDR2 sequences are SGHAT and FQDESV (reference sequence). The CDR3 DNA reads TGTGCCAGCAGCACCACGCGTGCCAACACTGAAGCTTTCTTT. Protein product: CASSTTRANTEAFF.

The V call is TRBV20-1, the J call TRBJ1-1; 11 bases match TRBD1. There are 14 residues in the CDR3. Germline CDR1 is DFQATT and CDR2 is SNEGSKA (reference sequence). Unmatched junction bases numbered 7, after V lost 3 bases and J lost 7 bases. CDR3: CSASMDRGRGEAFF. CDR3 in DNA: TGCAGTGCTAGTATGGACAGGGGGCGGGGTGAAGCTTTCTTT.

This CDR3 reads CSARDSRPRGNTEAFF. The CDR3 DNA reads as TGCAGTGCTAGAGATAGCCGGCCTAGAGGGAACACTGAAGCTTTCTTT. V usage is TRBV20-1 and J usage is TRBJ1-1; D is ambiguous. Germline assignment: CDR1 DFQATT and CDR2 SNEGSKA (reference sequence). CDR3 length: 16 amino acids. V was trimmed by 0 bases and J by 1 base, leaving 15 bases between them.